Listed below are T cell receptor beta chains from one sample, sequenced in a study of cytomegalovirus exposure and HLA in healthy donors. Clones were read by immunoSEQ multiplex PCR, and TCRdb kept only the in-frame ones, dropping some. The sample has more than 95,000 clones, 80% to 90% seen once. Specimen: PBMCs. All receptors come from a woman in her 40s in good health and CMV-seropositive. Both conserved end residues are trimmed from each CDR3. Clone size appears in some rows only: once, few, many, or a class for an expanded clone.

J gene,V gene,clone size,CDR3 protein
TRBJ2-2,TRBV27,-,ASRPRAGELF
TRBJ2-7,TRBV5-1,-,ASSLESTYEQY
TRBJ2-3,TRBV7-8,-,ASSSSWGPTSTDTQY
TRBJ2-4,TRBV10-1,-,ASRKGTGAKNIQY
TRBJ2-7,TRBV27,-,ASSFRGKNYEQY
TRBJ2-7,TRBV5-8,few,ASSFDLAQD
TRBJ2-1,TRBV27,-,ASGRMGLVYYNEQF
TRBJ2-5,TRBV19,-,ASSIHGSYEGETQY
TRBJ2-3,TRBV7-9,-,SSSPWDTGGSTDTQY
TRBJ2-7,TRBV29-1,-,SVQRSRGSGDEQY
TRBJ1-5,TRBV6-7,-,ASTQQGVSSNQPQH
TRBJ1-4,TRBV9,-,ASSYRDRGKEKLF
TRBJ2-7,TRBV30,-,AWSVRASGANEQY
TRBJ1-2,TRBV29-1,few,SVEDKETALYGYT
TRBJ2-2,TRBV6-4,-,ASSGLAGGELF
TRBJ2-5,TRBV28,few,ASSPRTAQETQY
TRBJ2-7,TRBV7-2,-,ASRMTSGSGYEQY
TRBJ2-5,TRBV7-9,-,ASSLSETQY
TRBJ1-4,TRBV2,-,ASSQTGGKLF
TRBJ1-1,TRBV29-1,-,SVGKNGPGQGWWDTEAF
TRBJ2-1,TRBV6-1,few,ASSEKDRSYNEQF
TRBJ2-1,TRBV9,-,ASSFTGYNEQF
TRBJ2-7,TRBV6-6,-,ASSPRQGGSYEQY
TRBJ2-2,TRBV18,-,ASSPWDTYTGELF
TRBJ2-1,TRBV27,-,ASSPHLAGVDEQF
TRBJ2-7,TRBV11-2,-,ASSLGLARLKYEQY
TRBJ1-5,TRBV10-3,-,AIGEDRGMNQPQH
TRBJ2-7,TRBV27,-,ASSQQGLGLYEQY
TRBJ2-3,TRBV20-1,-,SARVADTQY
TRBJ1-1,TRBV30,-,AWSVQGGLEAF
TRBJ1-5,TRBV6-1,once,ASGQGIQPQH
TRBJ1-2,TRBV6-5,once,ASSPRAGEYGYT
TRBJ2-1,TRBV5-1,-,ASSLRGTSGTTEQF
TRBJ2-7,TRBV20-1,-,SDQRYYEQY
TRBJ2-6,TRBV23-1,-,ASLRTQSSDREVGTNVLT
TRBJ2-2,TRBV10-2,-,ASSDLGGSAGELF
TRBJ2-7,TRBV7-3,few,ASSLLDRVSYEQY
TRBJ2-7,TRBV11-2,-,ASSLGRGGGGPSYEQY
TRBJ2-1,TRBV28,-,ASRFSGRRSYNEQF
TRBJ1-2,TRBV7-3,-,ASSLDRGYGYT
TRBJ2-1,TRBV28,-,ASSSRLAGYNEQF
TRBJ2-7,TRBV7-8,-,ASSLYRQGYEQY
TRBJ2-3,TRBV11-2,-,ASSSLGLASTDTQY
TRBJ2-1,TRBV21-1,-,ASSNSEVILAGEGEQF
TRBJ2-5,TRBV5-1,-,ASSVGSAGAIQETQY
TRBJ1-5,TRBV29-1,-,SVTGTASGDSNQPQH
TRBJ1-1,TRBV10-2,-,ASSESKGVLNTEAF
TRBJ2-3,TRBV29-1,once,SLSTLGSGFADTQY
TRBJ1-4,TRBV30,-,AWSLRGLANEKLF
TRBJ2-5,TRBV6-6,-,ASRTPGAQETQY
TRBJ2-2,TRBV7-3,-,ASSLGLNTGELF
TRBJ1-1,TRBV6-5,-,ASSNSGTEAF